The following is a TCR beta chain sequence with its context. Its target is not known. The data belong to a study of cytomegalovirus exposure and HLA in healthy donors. In the study overall: Early release data held tens of millions of unique TCRs from HLA-typed donors.

The CDR3 is 14 amino acids. The V end lost 0 bases, the J end lost 2 bases, and 7 bases lay between the germline ends. Germline loops: CDR1 MNHEY, CDR2 SVGAGI. Study conclusions and caveats: The study recorded 164 TCR beta chains that were cytomegalovirus-associated.

The PCR used 60 Vbeta and 13 Jbeta primers. Data came from immunoSEQ multiplex PCR; TCRdb stores just in-frame clones and leaves some out. This repertoire includes more than 110,000 clones. The chain is built from TRBV6-5 and TRBJ2-5; D is unclear. The clonotype originates from a man aged 40-55 years in good health and CMV-seronegative. Sequenced: PBMCs. In DNA, the CDR3 is TGTGCCAGCAGTTACTCGACGAGGCAAGAGACCCAGTACTTC. It translates to CASSYSTRQETQYF.